This T cell receptor (beta chain) was documented in a study of CD8+ T cells in alopecia areata. Study information: A 6-month period off drug followed tofacitinib, which lasted 6 to 18 months. General study findings and limits: Persistence during tofacitinib was seen for many expanded lesional clones in scalp and blood.

With respect to this clone: Antigen unknown.

Described treatment: oral pan-JAK inhibitor, 5-10 mg twice daily. The authors extracted RNA and reverse transcribed it into cDNA as the sequencing template. Some clones are missing from TCRdb's copy, which holds only in-frame ones; the method was immunoSEQ multiplex PCR. The sample includes about 87,000 clones, approximately 70% seen only once; the top ten take approximately 15%. The CDR3 has 14 amino acids. CDR1 LNHDA and CDR2 SQIVND come from the germline V gene (reference sequence). V lost 6 bases and J lost 6, with 14 bases in between. J is TRBJ2-2 and V is TRBV19; D might be TRBD1 or TRBD2, each matching 5 bases. This sequence originates from a human donor with alopecia areata. Sample: CD8+ T cells sorted from blood, taken at week 44, from a patient treated with tofacitinib. As DNA, the CDR3 is TGTGCCAGTAGGCCAAGAGGGGACGCCGGGGAGCTGTTTTTT. This gives the protein CASRPRGDAGELFF.